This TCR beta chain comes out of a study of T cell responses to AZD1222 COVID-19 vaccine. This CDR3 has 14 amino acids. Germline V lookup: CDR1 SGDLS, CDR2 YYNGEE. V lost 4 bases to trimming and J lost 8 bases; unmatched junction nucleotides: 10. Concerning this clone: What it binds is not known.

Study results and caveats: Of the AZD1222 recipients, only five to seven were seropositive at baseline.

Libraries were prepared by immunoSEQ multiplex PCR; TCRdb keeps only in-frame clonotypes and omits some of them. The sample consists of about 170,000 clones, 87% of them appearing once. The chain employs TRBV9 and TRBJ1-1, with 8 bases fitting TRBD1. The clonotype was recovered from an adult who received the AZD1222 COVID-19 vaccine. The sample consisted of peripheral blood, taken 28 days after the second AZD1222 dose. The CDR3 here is CASSPDRGGREAFF. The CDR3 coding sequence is TGTGCCAGCAGCCCCGACAGGGGAGGGCGCGAAGCTTTCTTT.